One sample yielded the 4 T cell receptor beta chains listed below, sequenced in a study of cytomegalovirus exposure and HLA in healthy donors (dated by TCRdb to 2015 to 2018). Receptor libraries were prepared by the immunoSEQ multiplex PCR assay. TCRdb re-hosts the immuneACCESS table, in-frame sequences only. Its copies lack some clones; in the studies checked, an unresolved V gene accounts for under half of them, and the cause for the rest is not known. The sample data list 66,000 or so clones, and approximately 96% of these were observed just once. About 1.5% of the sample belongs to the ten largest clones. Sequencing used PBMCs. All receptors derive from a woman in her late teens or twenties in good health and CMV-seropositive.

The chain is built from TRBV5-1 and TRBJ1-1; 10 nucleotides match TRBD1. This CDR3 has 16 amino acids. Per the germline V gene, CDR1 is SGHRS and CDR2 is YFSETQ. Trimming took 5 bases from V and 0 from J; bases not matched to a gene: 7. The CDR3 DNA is TGCGCCAGCAGTCCGGACAGGGGGGTAGTGAACACTGAAGCTTTCTTT. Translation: CASSPDRGVVNTEAFF.

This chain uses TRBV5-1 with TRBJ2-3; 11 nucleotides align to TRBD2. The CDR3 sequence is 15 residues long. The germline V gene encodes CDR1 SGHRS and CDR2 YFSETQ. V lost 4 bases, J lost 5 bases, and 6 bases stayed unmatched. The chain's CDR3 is CASSNSGRVGDTQYF. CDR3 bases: TGCGCCAGCAGCAATAGCGGGAGGGTCGGAGATACGCAGTATTTT.

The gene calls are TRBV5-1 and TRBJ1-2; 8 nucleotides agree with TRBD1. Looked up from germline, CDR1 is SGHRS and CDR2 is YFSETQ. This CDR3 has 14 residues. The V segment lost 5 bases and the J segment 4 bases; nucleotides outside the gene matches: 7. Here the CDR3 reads CASRIRTGTYGYTF. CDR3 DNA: TGCGCCAGCAGAATCCGGACAGGGACCTATGGCTACACCTTC.

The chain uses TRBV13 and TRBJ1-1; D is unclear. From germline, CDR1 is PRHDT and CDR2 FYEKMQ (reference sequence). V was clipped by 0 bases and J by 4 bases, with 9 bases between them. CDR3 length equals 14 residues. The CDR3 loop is CASSLGRFVTEAFF. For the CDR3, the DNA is TGTGCCAGCAGCTTAGGCCGGTTCGTCACTGAAGCTTTCTTT. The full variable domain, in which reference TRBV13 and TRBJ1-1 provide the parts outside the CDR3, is AAGVIQSPRHLIKEKRETATLKCYPIPRHDTVYWYQQGPGQDPQFLISFYEKMQSDKGSIPDRFSAQQFSDYHSELNMSSLELGDSALYFCASSLGRFVTEAFFGQGTRLTVV.